The 25 T cell receptor beta chains in this list originate from one sample, sequenced in a study of cytomegalovirus exposure and HLA in healthy donors. PCR was performed using 60 Vbeta and 13 Jbeta primers. Assay used: immunoSEQ multiplex PCR; TCRdb lists only in-frame clones, some missing. This sample's table has 75,000 to 85,000 clones. Material for sequencing was PBMCs. Every receptor here comes from a man younger than 30 in good health and CMV-seropositive.

The chain links TRBV5-1 to TRBJ2-2; 7 positions agree with TRBD1. CDR1 is SGHRS and CDR2 is YFSETQ in the germline V gene. Trimming at V came to 3 bases and at J to 7 bases, leaving 6 bases not matched to a gene. CDR3 size: 14 residues. As DNA, the CDR3 is TGCGCCAGCAGCTACCAGGGGGATGGCGGGGAGCTGTTTTTT. This gives the protein CASSYQGDGGELFF.

The chain joins TRBV5-1 to TRBJ2-7; tentative D call: TRBD1 (6 bases). The V gene's germline CDR1 is SGHRS and CDR2 YFSETQ. V lost 2 bases and J 7 bases, leaving 10 bases between the germline ends. The CDR3 spans 12 residues. The CDR3 is CASSLSQGEQYF. The CDR3 DNA sequence: TGCGCCAGCAGCTTATCCCAGGGGGAGCAGTACTTC.

The chain links TRBV5-6 to TRBJ1-2, with 7 bases fitting TRBD1. This CDR3 region has 16 residues. Germline V gene data show CDR1 as SGHDT and CDR2 as YYEEEE. J was trimmed by 0 bases and V by 4 bases; bases with no gene match: 9. The CDR3 DNA reads TGTGCCAGCAGCAGGGACAGTCTAGTAGCTAACTATGGCTACACCTTC. Residues: CASSRDSLVANYGYTF.

This sequence joins TRBV5-4 and TRBJ2-6, with no clear D. This CDR3 spans 16 amino acids. Per the germline V gene, CDR1 is SGHNT and CDR2 is YYREEE (reference sequence). V lost 3 bases and J 0 bases, leaving 10 bases between the germline ends. The CDR3 DNA is TGTGCCAGCAGCTGGGCCACGGACTCTGGGGCCAACGTCCTGACTTTC. Amino acid sequence: CASSWATDSGANVLTF.

The rearrangement links TRBV19 to TRBJ2-7; 7 bases fit TRBD1. The germline CDR1 and CDR2 sequences are LNHDA and SQIVND (reference sequence). The CDR3 totals 15 residues. Trimming took 0 bases from V and 3 from J; bases not matched to a gene: 5. The CDR3 here is CASSIDRTGFYEQYF. The CDR3 DNA reads TGTGCCAGTAGTATAGATCGGACAGGATTCTACGAGCAGTACTTC.

The J gene is TRBJ2-1, the V gene TRBV28; 10 bases line up with TRBD2. The CDR3 covers 18 residues. V was pared by 6 bases and J by 3 bases, with 14 bases of the junction left unmatched. Germline V lookup: CDR1 MDHEN, CDR2 SYDVKM. CDR3 amino acids: CASSPIDASGRVYNEQFF. The CDR3, as DNA: TGTGCCAGCAGCCCTATAGATGCTAGCGGGAGAGTCTACAATGAGCAGTTCTTC.

This chain links TRBV5-6 with TRBJ2-2, with D tentatively TRBD1 (6 bases). V was cut by 1 base and J by 4 bases, with 14 bases left in between. Germline-derived CDR1 and CDR2 are SGHDT and YYEEEE. This CDR3 is built from 16 residues. The CDR3 DNA reads as TGTGCCAGCAGCTTGTTCGGCCAGGGGATCACCGGGGAGCTGTTTTTT. This codes for CASSLFGQGITGELFF.

With respect to this clone: The sample has other DNA sequences that encode this CDR3 too. The V gene is TRBV28, the J gene TRBJ1-2; 9 nucleotides align to TRBD1. CDR1 MDHEN and CDR2 SYDVKM come from the germline V gene. Trimming removed 2 bases from V and 5 bases from J; junction bases left unmatched: 0. This CDR3 is 13 amino acids long. The CDR3 sequence is CASSLGTGYGYTF. For the CDR3, the DNA is TGTGCCAGCAGTTTAGGGACAGGGTATGGCTACACCTTC.

This chain joins TRBV10-3 and TRBJ2-1; 8 bases align to TRBD2. The germline V gene encodes CDR1 ENHRY and CDR2 SYGVKD. This CDR3 spans 15 amino acids. V was pared by 4 bases and J by 9 bases, with 11 bases of the junction left unmatched. The DNA for the CDR3 is TGTGCCATCAGTGGAACTAGCGGTAAACAGTCTGAGCAGTTCTTC. Translated, it gives CAISGTSGKQSEQFF.

This sequence joins TRBV18 and TRBJ2-2; D is perhaps TRBD1 (7 bases). V lost 2 bases and J 0 bases, leaving 10 bases between the germline ends. Germline CDR1 is KGHSH and CDR2 is LQKENI. CDR3 length: 16 amino acids. The CDR3, as DNA: TGTGCCAGCTCACCAGGGGGGACAGCGAACACCGGGGAGCTGTTTTTT. Amino acid sequence: CASSPGGTANTGELFF.

The chain joins TRBV7-2 to TRBJ2-7; the D gene is possibly TRBD1 (6 bases). The length of the CDR3 is 15 residues. Germline CDR1 SGHTA, CDR2 FQGNSA. V was pared by 2 bases and J by 6 bases, with 17 bases between. The CDR3 sequence is CASSLLGRGQSEQYF. DNA of the CDR3: TGTGCCAGCAGCTTACTGGGCAGGGGTCAGAGCGAGCAGTACTTC.

The chain recombines TRBV2 with TRBJ1-2; D is ambiguous. The CDR3 consists of 15 residues. V dropped 6 bases and J dropped 4 bases, with 18 bases sitting between them. Germline CDR1 reads SNHLY; CDR2 reads FYNNEI. The CDR3 coding sequence is TGTGCCAGCAGGGCTCGGGGAGGGATGATCTATGGCTACACCTTC. Its protein is CASRARGGMIYGYTF. Full variable domain (remainder filled in from reference TRBV2 and TRBJ1-2): EPEVTQTPSHQVTQMGQEVILRCVPISNHLYFYWYRQILGQKVEFLVSFYNNEISEKSEIFDDQFSVERPDGSNFTLKIRSTKLEDSAMYFCASRARGGMIYGYTFGSGTRLTVV.

The chain combines TRBV7-6 with TRBJ2-1; a possible D gene is TRBD2 (5 bases). The CDR3 contains 13 residues. Deletions cut 1 base from V and 7 bases from J, with 8 bases between. Germline V gene data show CDR1 as SGHVS and CDR2 as FNYEAQ. The CDR3 protein is CASSLGRYNEQFF. CDR3 DNA: TGTGCCAGCAGCTTAGGGAGGTATAATGAGCAGTTCTTC.

This chain links TRBV7-9 with TRBJ2-1; the D gene is possibly TRBD2 (6 bases). V lost 1 base, J lost 7 bases, and 20 bases lay in between. Germline CDR1 and CDR2: SEHNR and FQNEAQ (reference sequence). CDR3 length: 17 residues. The CDR3 bases are TGTGCCAGCAGCTTAGAGATCGCTAGCGAGAGGGGAAATGAGCAGTTCTTC. It is translated as CASSLEIASERGNEQFF.

Note on this clone: A read error may account for a junction end that differs from germline. The chain uses TRBV5-1 and TRBJ1-2; 9 bases agree with TRBD1. Germline lookup yields CDR1 SGHRS and CDR2 YFSETQ. The CDR3 is 16 residues long. The chain's CDR3 is CTSTNRGRLNNYGYTF. CDR3 coding DNA: TGCACCAGCACCAACAGGGGGCGCTTAAATAACTATGGCTACACCTTC.

The chain is built from TRBV4-2 and TRBJ2-2, with 7 positions matching TRBD2. Per the germline V gene, CDR1 is LGHNA and CDR2 is YNFKEQ. J was trimmed by 9 bases and V by 4 bases; bases with no gene match: 17. The CDR3 is 17 residues long. The CDR3 reads CASSLARRSGESWELFF. The CDR3 DNA reads as TGTGCCAGCAGCCTGGCCAGGAGGAGCGGGGAGTCCTGGGAGCTGTTTTTT.

CDR3 region: CASSRDSGGGQPQHF. CDR3 nucleotide sequence: TGTGCCAGCAGTCGGGACTCTGGAGGTGGTCAGCCCCAGCATTTT. The chain carries TRBV28 and TRBJ1-5; maybe TRBD1 (5 bases). Trimming shortened V by 5 bases and J by 6 bases, and 17 bases separated the two germline ends. This CDR3 is built from 15 residues. Per germline, CDR1 MDHEN and CDR2 SYDVKM.

The rearrangement links TRBV5-1 to TRBJ1-4; 9 nucleotides agree with TRBD1. The length of the CDR3 is 18 residues. CDR1 is SGHRS, CDR2 YFSETQ, per germline. Trimming at V came to 2 bases and at J to 5 bases, leaving 13 bases not matched to a gene. The CDR3 nucleotides read TGCGCCAGCAGCTTAACACAGGGGGCTGGTCGGCGAAATGAAAAACTGTTTTTT. This translates into CASSLTQGAGRRNEKLFF.

The gene calls are TRBV4-1 and TRBJ1-5; TRBD1 aligns across 11 bases. This CDR3 is built from 15 residues. The V gene's germline CDR1 is MGHRA and CDR2 YSYEKL. V gave up 3 bases and J gave up 5 bases; unmatched junction bases: 3. The chain's CDR3 is CASSQRTGGDQPQHF. CDR3 DNA sequence: TGCGCCAGCAGCCAGAGGACAGGGGGCGATCAGCCCCAGCATTTT.

The chain couples TRBV6-5 to TRBJ1-4; 8 bases map to TRBD1. Per germline, CDR1 MNHEY and CDR2 SVGAGI. The V and J ends lost 3 bases and 8 bases, in that order; junction bases with no gene match: 11. The CDR3 is 16 residues long. The CDR3 loop reads CASSYFFSGGGEKLFF. DNA of the CDR3: TGTGCCAGCAGTTATTTTTTCTCAGGGGGCGGCGAAAAACTGTTTTTT.

The V gene is TRBV4-2, the J gene TRBJ1-1, with 7 bases fitting TRBD1. The germline CDR1 and CDR2 sequences are LGHNA and YNFKEQ. The CDR3 totals 15 residues. J gave up 4 bases and V 4 bases, and 9 bases lay outside the gene matches. CDR3 region: CASSPTGAGGTEAFF. The CDR3 coding sequence is TGTGCCAGCAGCCCCACCGGGGCAGGGGGCACTGAAGCTTTCTTT.

V and J are TRBV19 and TRBJ1-2; possibly TRBD1 for D (6 bases). The CDR3 extends over 13 amino acids. The germline V gene encodes CDR1 LNHDA and CDR2 SQIVND (reference sequence). The V gene lost 9 bases and the J gene lost 3 bases, with 14 bases spanning the gap. CDR3 sequence reads: CASQGRDYYGYTF. CDR3 DNA: TGTGCCAGCCAGGGGAGGGACTACTATGGCTACACCTTC.

The rearrangement links TRBV5-1 to TRBJ2-5; 7 bases fit TRBD1. This CDR3 comprises 16 residues. Unmatched junction bases numbered 11, after V lost 2 bases and J lost 4 bases. The germline V gene has CDR1 SGHRS and CDR2 YFSETQ. CDR3 coding DNA: TGCGCCAGCAGCTTTACGGCCTTACAGGGGCGAGAGACCCAGTACTTC. Its translation: CASSFTALQGRETQYF.

The chain carries TRBV27 and TRBJ2-7; weak D call: TRBD2 (6 bases). This CDR3 region has 13 residues. The V gene lost 7 bases and the J gene lost 6 bases, with 16 bases spanning the gap. Germline CDR1 MNHEY, CDR2 SMNVEV (reference sequence). CDR3 nucleotides: TGTGCCAGCACCGGGGATGCGGGATCCGAGCAGTACTTC. Translating it yields CASTGDAGSEQYF.

The chain uses TRBV4-2 and TRBJ1-2; 7 bases map to TRBD1. The V gene end was trimmed by 0 bases and the J gene end by 4 bases; junction bases not matched to a gene: 5. The CDR3 sequence is 15 residues long. The germline CDR1 and CDR2 sequences are LGHNA and YNFKEQ. CDR3 residues: CASSQETRQGYGYTF. For the CDR3, the DNA is TGTGCCAGCAGCCAAGAAACGAGACAGGGCTATGGCTACACCTTC.